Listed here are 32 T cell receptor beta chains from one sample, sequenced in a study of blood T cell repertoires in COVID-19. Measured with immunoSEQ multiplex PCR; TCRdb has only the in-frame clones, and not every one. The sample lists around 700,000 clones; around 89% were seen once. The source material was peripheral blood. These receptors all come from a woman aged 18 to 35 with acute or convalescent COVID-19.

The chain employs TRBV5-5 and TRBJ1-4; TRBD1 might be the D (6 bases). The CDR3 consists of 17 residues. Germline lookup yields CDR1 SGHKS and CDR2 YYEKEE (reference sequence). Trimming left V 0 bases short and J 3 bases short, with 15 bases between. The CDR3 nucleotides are TGTGCCAGCAGCTTGGGGGTCACACAGGGAGCTAATGAAAAACTGTTTTTT. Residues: CASSLGVTQGANEKLFF.

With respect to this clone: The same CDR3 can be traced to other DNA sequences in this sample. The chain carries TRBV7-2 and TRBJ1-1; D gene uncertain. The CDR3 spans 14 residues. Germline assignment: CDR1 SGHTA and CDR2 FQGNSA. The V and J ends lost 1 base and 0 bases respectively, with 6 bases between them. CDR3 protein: CASSLGAVNTEAFF. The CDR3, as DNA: TGTGCCAGCAGCTTAGGGGCAGTGAACACTGAAGCTTTCTTT.

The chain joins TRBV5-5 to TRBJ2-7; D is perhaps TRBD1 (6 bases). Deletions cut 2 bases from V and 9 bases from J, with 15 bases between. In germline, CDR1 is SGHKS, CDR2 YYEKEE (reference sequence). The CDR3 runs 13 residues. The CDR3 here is CASSFRQGIGQYF. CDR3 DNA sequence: TGTGCCAGCAGCTTCCGGCAGGGGATCGGGCAGTACTTC.

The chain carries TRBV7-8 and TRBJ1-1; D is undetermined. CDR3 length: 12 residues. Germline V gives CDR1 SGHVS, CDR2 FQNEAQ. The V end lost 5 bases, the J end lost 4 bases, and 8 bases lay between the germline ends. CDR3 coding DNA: TGTGCCAGCAGCCCCCCCGGCACTGAAGCTTTCTTT. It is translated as CASSPPGTEAFF.

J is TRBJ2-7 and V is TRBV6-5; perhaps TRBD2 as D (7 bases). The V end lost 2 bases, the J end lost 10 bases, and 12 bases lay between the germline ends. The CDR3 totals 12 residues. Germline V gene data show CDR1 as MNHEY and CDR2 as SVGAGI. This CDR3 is CASSYTGGRQYF. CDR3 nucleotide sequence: TGTGCCAGCAGTTACACGGGGGGCCGACAGTACTTC.

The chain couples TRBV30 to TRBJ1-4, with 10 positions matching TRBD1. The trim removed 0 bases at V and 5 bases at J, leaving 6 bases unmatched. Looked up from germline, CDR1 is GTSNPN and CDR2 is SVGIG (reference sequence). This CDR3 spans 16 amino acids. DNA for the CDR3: TGTGCCTGGAGTGTTATGGTGGACAGGGGGAATGAAAAACTGTTTTTT. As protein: CAWSVMVDRGNEKLFF.

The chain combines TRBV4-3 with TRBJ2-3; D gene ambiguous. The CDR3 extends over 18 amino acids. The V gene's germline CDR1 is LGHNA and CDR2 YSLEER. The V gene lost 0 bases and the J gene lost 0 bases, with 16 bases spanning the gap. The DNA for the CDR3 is TGCGCCAGCAGCCAAGACCCGCCCGCAGTCGCTAGCACAGATACGCAGTATTTT. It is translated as CASSQDPPAVASTDTQYF.

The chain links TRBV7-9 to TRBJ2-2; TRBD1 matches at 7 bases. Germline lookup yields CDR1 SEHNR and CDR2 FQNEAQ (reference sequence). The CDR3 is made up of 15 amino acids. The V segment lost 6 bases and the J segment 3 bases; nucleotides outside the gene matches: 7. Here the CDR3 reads CASRRVQGDTGELFF. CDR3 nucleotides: TGTGCCAGCAGACGAGTCCAGGGGGACACCGGGGAGCTGTTTTTT.

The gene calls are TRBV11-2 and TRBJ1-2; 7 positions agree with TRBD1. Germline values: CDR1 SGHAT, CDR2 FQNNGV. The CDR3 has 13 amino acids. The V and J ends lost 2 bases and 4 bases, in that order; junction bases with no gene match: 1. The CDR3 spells CASSLTGAYGYTF. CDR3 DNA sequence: TGTGCCAGCAGCTTAACAGGGGCCTATGGCTACACCTTC.

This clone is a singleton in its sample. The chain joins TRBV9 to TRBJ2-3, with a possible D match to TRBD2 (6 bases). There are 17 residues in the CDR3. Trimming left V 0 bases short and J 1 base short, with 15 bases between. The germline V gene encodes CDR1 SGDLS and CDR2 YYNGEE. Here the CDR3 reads CASSVEALGLRTDTQYF. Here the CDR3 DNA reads TGTGCCAGCAGCGTAGAAGCCCTGGGACTTCGCACAGATACGCAGTATTTT.

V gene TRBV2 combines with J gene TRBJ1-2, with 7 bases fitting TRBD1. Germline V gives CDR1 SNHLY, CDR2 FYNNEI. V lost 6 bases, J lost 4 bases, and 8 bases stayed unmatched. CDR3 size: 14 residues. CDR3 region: CASSGTDLLYGYTF. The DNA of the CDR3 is TGTGCCAGCAGCGGGACAGACCTACTCTATGGCTACACCTTC.

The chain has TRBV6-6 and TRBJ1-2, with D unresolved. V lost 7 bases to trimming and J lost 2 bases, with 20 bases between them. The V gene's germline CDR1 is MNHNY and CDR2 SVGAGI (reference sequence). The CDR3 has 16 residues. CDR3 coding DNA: TGTGCCAGCACTCCTATCCGTGAGAGCCTCAACTATGGCTACACCTTC. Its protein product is CASTPIRESLNYGYTF.

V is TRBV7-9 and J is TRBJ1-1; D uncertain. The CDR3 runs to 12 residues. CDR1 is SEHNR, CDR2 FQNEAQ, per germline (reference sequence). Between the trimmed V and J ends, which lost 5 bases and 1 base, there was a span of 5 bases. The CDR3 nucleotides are TGTGCCAGCAGCATCCAGAACACTGAAGCTTTCTTT. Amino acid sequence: CASSIQNTEAFF. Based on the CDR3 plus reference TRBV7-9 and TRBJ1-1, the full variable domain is DTGVSQNPRHKITKRGQNVTFRCDPISEHNRLYWYRQTLGQGPEFLTYFQNEAQLEKSRLLSDRFSAERPKGSFSTLEIQRTEQGDSAMYLCASSIQNTEAFFGQGTRLTVV.

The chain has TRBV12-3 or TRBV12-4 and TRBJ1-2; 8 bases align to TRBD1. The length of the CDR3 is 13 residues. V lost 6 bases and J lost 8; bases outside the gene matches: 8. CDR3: CASSPTGAGGYTF. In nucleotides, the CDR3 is TGTGCCAGCAGCCCGACAGGGGCGGGCGGCTACACCTTC.

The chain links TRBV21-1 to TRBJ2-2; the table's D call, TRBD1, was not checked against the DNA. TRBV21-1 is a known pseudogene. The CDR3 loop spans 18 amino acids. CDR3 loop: CASSRCLRTGKNTGELFF. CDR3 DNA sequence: TGTGCCAGCAGCAGATGCCTAAGGACAGGGAAGAACACCGGGGAGCTGTTTTTT.

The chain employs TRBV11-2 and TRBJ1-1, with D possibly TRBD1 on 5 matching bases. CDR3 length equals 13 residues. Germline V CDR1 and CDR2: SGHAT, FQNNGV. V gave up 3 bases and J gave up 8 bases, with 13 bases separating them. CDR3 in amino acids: CASSLGGTVEAFF. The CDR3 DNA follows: TGTGCCAGCAGCTTGGGGGGGACGGTAGAAGCTTTCTTT.

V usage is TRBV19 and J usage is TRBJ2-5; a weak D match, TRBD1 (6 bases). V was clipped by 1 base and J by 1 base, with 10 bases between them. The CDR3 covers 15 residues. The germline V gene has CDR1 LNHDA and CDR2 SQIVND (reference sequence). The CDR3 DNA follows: TGTGCCAGTAGTATAGTCTGGGGGCCCCAAGAGACCCAGTACTTC. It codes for CASSIVWGPQETQYF.

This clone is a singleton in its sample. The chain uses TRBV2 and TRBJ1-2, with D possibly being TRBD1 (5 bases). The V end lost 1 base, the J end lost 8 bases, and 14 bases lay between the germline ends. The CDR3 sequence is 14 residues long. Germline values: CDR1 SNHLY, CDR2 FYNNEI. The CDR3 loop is CASSEGVGEDGYTF. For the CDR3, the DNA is TGTGCCAGCAGTGAAGGAGTGGGGGAGGACGGCTACACCTTC.

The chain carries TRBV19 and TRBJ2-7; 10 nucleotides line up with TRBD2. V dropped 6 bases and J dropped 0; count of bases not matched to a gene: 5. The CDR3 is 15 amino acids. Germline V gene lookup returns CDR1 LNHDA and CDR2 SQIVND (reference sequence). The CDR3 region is CASSLGLAASYEQYF. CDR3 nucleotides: TGTGCCAGTAGCCTAGGACTAGCGGCCTCCTACGAGCAGTACTTC.

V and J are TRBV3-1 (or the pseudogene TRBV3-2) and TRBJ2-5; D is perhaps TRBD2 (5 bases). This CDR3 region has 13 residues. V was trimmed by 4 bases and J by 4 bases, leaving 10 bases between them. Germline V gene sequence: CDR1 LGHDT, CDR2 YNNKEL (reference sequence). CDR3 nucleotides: TGTGCCAGCAGCCCCCGGGCGGGAGAGACCCAGTACTTC. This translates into CASSPRAGETQYF.

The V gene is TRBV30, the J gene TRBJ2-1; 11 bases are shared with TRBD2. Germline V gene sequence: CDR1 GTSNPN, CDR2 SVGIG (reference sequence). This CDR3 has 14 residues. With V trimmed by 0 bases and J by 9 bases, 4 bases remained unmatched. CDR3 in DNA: TGTGCCTGGAGTGTTAGCGGGGGGGCCGTTGAGCAGTTCTTC. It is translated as CAWSVSGGAVEQFF.

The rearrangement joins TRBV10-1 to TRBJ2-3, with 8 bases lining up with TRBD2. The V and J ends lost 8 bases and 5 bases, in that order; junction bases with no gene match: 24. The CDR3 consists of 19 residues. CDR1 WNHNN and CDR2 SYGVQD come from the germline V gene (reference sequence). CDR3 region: CASPIAGEGRSGGGDTQYF. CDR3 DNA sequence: TGCGCCAGCCCCATCGCAGGTGAGGGCAGGTCCGGGGGGGGAGATACGCAGTATTTT.

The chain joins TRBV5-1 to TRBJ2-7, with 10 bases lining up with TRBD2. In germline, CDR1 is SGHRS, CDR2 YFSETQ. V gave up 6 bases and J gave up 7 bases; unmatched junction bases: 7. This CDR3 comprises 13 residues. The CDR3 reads CASTVAGGREQYF. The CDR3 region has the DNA TGCGCCAGCACGGTAGCGGGGGGACGGGAGCAGTACTTC. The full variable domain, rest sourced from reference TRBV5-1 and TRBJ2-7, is KAGVTQTPRYLIKTRGQQVTLSCSPISGHRSVSWYQQTPGQGLQFLFEYFSETQRNKGNFPGRFSGRQFSNSRSEMNVSTLELGDSALYLCASTVAGGREQYFGPGTRLTVT.

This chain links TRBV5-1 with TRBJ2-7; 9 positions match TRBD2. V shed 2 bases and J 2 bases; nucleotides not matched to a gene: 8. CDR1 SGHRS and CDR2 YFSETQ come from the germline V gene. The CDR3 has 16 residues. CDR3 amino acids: CASSLPGLADTYEQYF. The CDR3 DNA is TGCGCCAGCAGCTTACCGGGACTAGCTGATACCTACGAGCAGTACTTC.

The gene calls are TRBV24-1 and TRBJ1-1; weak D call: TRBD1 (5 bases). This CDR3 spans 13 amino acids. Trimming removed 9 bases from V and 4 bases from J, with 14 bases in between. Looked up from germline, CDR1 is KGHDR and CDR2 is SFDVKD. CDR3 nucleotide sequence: TGTGCCACCGTAGGGGTCCAGGGCACTGAAGCTTTCTTT. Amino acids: CATVGVQGTEAFF.

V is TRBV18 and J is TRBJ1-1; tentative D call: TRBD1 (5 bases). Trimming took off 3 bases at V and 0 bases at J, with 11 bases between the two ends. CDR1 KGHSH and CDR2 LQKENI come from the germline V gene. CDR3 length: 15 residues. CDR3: CASSPPTAMNTEAFF. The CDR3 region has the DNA TGTGCCAGCTCACCCCCGACAGCTATGAACACTGAAGCTTTCTTT.

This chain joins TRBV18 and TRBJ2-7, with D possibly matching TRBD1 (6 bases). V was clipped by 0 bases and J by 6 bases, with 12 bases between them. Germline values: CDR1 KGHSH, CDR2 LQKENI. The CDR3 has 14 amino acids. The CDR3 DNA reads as TGTGCCAGCTCACCACCAAGAACAGGGTCCGAGCAGTACTTC. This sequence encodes CASSPPRTGSEQYF. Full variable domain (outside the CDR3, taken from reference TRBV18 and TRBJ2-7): NAGVMQNPRHLVRRRGQEARLRCSPMKGHSHVYWYRQLPEEGLKFMVYLQKENIIDESGMPKERFSAEFPKEGPSILRIQQVVRGDSAAYFCASSPPRTGSEQYFGPGTRLTVT.

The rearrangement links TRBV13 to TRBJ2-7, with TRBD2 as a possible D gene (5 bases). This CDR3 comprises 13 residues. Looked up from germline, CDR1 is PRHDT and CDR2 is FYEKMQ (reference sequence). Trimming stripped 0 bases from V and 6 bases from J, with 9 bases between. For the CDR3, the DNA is TGTGCCAGCAGCTTAGGACGGGGTACCGAGCAGTACTTC. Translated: CASSLGRGTEQYF.

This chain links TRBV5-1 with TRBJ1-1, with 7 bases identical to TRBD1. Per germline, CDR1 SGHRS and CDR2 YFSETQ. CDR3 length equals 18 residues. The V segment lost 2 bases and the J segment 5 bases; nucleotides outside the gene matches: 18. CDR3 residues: CASSFTIGQVNFGTEAFF. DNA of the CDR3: TGCGCCAGCAGCTTTACCATAGGACAGGTTAATTTCGGGACTGAAGCTTTCTTT.

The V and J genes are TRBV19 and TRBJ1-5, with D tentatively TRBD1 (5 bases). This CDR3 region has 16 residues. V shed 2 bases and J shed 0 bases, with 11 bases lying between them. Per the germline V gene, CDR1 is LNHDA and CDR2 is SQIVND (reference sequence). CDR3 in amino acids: CASSIQGKYSNQPQHF. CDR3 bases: TGTGCCAGTAGTATACAGGGAAAATATAGCAATCAGCCCCAGCATTTT. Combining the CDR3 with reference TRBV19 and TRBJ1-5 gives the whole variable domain DGGITQSPKYLFRKEGQNVTLSCEQNLNHDAMYWYRQDPGQGLRLIYYSQIVNDFQKGDIAEGYSVSREKKESFPLTVTSAQKNPTAFYLCASSIQGKYSNQPQHFGDGTRLSIL.

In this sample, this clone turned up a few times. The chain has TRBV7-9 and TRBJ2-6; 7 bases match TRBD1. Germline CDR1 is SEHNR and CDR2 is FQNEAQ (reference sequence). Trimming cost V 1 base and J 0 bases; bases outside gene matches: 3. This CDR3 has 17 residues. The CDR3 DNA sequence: TGTGCCAGCAGCTTAGGGACAGGTCCCTCTGGGGCCAACGTCCTGACTTTC. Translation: CASSLGTGPSGANVLTF.

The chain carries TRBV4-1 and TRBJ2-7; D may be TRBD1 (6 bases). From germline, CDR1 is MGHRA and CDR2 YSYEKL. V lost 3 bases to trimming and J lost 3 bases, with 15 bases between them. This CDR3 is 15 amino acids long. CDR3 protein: CASSHESTGLYEQYF. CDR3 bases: TGCGCCAGCAGCCACGAGAGTACAGGGCTCTACGAGCAGTACTTC.